Given below is one T cell receptor (beta chain) in context. Its antigen is not yet known. Base qualities were left out, and no much larger clone turns up one base away. The cohort was made up of 500 to 850 healthy bone marrow donors. At the time of sampling, all cohort members were nominally healthy, though unrecorded immune exposures were likely present. The donor was CMV seronegative and was included in the group of hundreds of seronegative cohort members. A peripheral blood sample was collected from each donor, and TCR beta sequencing was performed on peripheral blood mononuclear cells. The Qiagen DNeasy Blood Extraction Kit was used to extract genomic DNA from the blood cell samples. The junction carries 15 bases between V and J, which are trimmed by 5 bases and 10 bases respectively. The CDR3 sequence holds 13 residues, the cysteine and phenylalanine included. Just CDR3 DNA is preserved here, 39 bases in frame from base 1. Based on the germline V gene, the CDR1 and CDR2 sequences are KGHSH and LQKENI.

The data were taken from a study of cytomegalovirus exposure and HLA in healthy donors (dated by TCRdb to about 2017). Study-level background: According to an earlier analysis of 587 of the donors, 150 million to 200 million T cells yielded some 110 million unique TCR beta sequences and more than 250 Gb of sequence data. An early release that covered about 640 HLA-typed donors contained approximately 300 gigabases of sequencing data and approximately 85 million unique TCR sequences. The genetic ancestry cluster associated with self-reported Caucasian donors included 65% to 90% of the roughly 360 genotyped donors. The aim of the study was to test whether cataloging public T cell receptors could identify signatures of past pathogen exposure. The T cell repertoires of 550 to 850 subjects were profiled by immunosequencing and related to cytomegalovirus serostatus. Along with the roughly 670-subject first cohort, a separate validation cohort of 120 different subjects was used. The study combined high-throughput TCR immunosequencing, statistical association of individual TCRs with disease status, and machine learning to predict cytomegalovirus infection status. A later analysis re-examined previously published TCR beta repertoires from over 500 donors and added high-resolution HLA genotyping to investigate patterns of TCR occurrence. Rather than drawing on any new phenotypic data, the later analysis identified candidate immune exposures from TCR beta sequences and the way those sequences occurred across donors. To decide whether each TCR beta V gene segment behaved as functional or pseudogenic, an earlier analysis of some 600 of the donors relied on high-throughput TCR beta sequencing. Donor age, sex, ethnicity and CMV serostatus were compiled alongside the repertoire data. In a later genetic analysis, genome-wide SNP genotypes for about three fifths of the 666 donors were used, and that subset was treated as a discovery cohort. All discovery cohort repertoires had been generated using a single sequencing platform. HLA typing covered class I and class II loci at four-digit resolution. The number of typed donors differed by locus: roughly 629-640 for A, B, C, DRB1 and DQB1; 500 to 550 for DQA1; 606 for DPA1; and roughly 490 for DPB1. A few DR-DQ haplotypes were treated as single units for association and clustering because of strong linkage in the cohort. Among approximately 370 genotyped donors of the cohort, an average of approximately 220,000 unique TCR beta nucleotide sequences was sequenced per donor, of which 15% to 20% were non-productive.

What the research found in general, with its limitations: Compared with equally common non-associated chains, HLA-associated TCR beta chains in a later analysis were more clonally expanded and had lower generation probabilities. It was suggested by the authors that the approach could potentially be generalized to other disease states and immunological phenotypes. In a later genetic analysis, a missense DCLRE1C variant was associated with V-gene and J-gene trimming of TCR beta chains, and the association was replicated in an independent cohort. Because counts were too low, about 18 rarely observed V segments, including chromosome 9 orphons, were left out of the earlier analysis of approximately 500 of the donors. Roughly uniform sequencing depth across donors was assumed in presence/absence analyses, although this assumption may not hold. The study gave a list of about 150 TCR beta chains associated with cytomegalovirus. Linkage disequilibrium might explain the correlated functional status among segregating V segments, but an unknown experimental factor could not be ruled out. An earlier analysis of approximately 600 of the donors showed that most TCR beta V segments appeared in productive rearrangements either about 87% or about 30% of the time, which broadly matched IMGT annotations. In a later analysis, several top co-occurrence clusters were reported to appear linked to parvovirus B19, influenza, CMV and Epstein-Barr virus. The cohort was sequenced for TCR beta chains only, and without alpha or paired-chain data the features that could be detected were limited. A later analysis found that most CMV-associated TCR beta chains appeared HLA-restricted, with HLA associations seemingly driven largely by CMV exposure. Compared with the approximately 670-donor mean, donors in an Asian-associated ancestry cluster had fewer N-insertions in productive TCRs, according to a later genetic analysis. A further reported finding was that TCR beta sequences accurately predicted the HLA-A and HLA-B alleles for most subjects in the first cohort. Because the 87-base-pair reads could not distinguish some IMGT-functional V segments, including TRBV6-2 and TRBV6-3, those segments were excluded. The sequencing pipeline was judged likely to have produced a cluster of highly shared sequence variants as a technical artifact. Because HLA typing was missing for some donors at each locus, association tests included only the typed subset. According to a later analysis, TCR association rates differed among HLA loci, with DRB1 alleles showing the most associated TCRs and HLA-C alleles showing the fewest. Across donors, most TCR sequences were observed very rarely, whereas some public TCRs were present in many individuals. In vitro tests confirmed that a few of the cytomegalovirus-associated TCR beta chains recognize cytomegalovirus antigens. Immune exposure information for the cohort was limited to CMV serostatus. In both the original and validation cohorts, the classifier was reported to diagnose cytomegalovirus status with high specificity and sensitivity. Assigning TCR associations to individual alleles was difficult when HLA alleles, especially DR and DQ, strongly co-occurred. In a later analysis, more than 15,000 TCR beta sequences were associated with specific HLA alleles at a false discovery rate of 0.05.

The protocol used for the library was the immunoSEQ multiplex PCR assay. A mixture of 60 forward primers for TCR Vbeta segments and 13 reverse primers for TCR Jbeta segments was used in the multiplex PCR. Amplification of the CDR3 region of rearranged TCR beta genes was performed with a multiplex PCR assay on genomic DNA. Amplified TCR beta libraries were sequenced as 87-base-pair reads on the Illumina HiSeq System. The paper's processing steps were these. A later analysis tallied roughly 80 million unique TCR beta chains across the 666 repertoires, and approximately 12 million of those chains were shared by two or more donors. Raw reads were error-corrected and collapsed into unique sequences with a nearest-neighbor algorithm that merged closely related sequences to remove PCR and sequencing errors. To assign V, D and J gene segments, CDR3 sequences were aligned to IMGT reference sequences. For a sequence to be retained, at least a six-nucleotide match to both a V gene segment and a J gene segment was required. A rearrangement was called productive if the CDR3 had no stop codons and remained in frame with V and J, and every other rearrangement was called non-productive. Following IMGT convention, CDR3 was defined as the stretch from the second conserved V-encoded cysteine to the conserved J-encoded phenylalanine. The earlier analysis of approximately 590 of the donors excluded any sequence lacking an unambiguous match to a single V gene segment. In an earlier analysis of about 590 of the donors, a V segment was called functional when productive rearrangements were above 56.7%, and segregating when the standard deviation between donors exceeded 5%. A statistical classification framework was built to diagnose cytomegalovirus status from the catalog of TCR beta chain sequences. In a later analysis, V and J genes were assigned by comparing TCR nucleotide sequences against IMGT/GENE-DB human TR gene sequences. In a later analysis, CDR3 sequences and most-parsimonious VDJ recombination scenarios were assigned using the TCRdist pipeline. In a later analysis, each TCR beta chain was defined by its CDR3 amino acid sequence together with its V-gene family, and reads without a unique V-gene family were excluded. A later analysis removed 592 highly shared, low-generation-probability nucleotide sequences to deal with suspected cross-contamination and a sequencing artifact. For each public chain, a later analysis derived a clonal expansion index from normalized ranks of inferred template counts within each repertoire. In a later analysis, generation probabilities were computed with a VDJ recombination model fitted to out-of-frame rearrangements, and the resulting probabilities were checked against IGoR. In a later analysis, TCR-TCR, TCR-HLA and TCR-CMV co-occurrence was scored with hypergeometric tests, and a repertoire-size bias correction was applied to TCR pairs. To estimate false discovery rates, a later analysis permuted the HLA or CMV assignments 20 times. In a later analysis, co-occurring TCRs were grouped using DBSCAN, and TCRdist sequence similarity was added for clustering within HLA-allele-positive subsets. For co-occurrence clustering, repertoires with fewer than 30,000 or more than 120,000 public chains were excluded, along with roughly 5 repertoires with anomalous nucleotide sharing. The table was pulled from immuneACCESS by TCRdb, which kept in-frame rearrangements only. Such tables lose some clones; where checked, under half of the loss comes from unresolved V genes, and the rest has no known cause. Clonal size and the V and J genes are those of that table, whereas D and trimming came from the DNA. Counted in this sample were hundreds of thousands of clones; around four fifths of them appeared once. 3.8% of the sample is held by the ten biggest clonotypes.

This clonotype was obtained from a male donor in good health and CMV-seronegative. The chain is made from TRBV18 and TRBJ2-1; TRBD2 is perhaps the D gene, given 6 matching bases. Sequencing was carried out using PBMCs. For the CDR3, the sequence is CASSSLQGGEQFF. The nucleotides are TGTGCCAGCTCATCACTCCAGGGAGGCGAGCAGTTCTTC. The CDR3 plus the reference TRBV18 and TRBJ2-1 genes for the other parts give the full variable domain: NAGVMQNPRHLVRRRGQEARLRCSPMKGHSHVYWYRQLPEEGLKFMVYLQKENIIDESGMPKERFSAEFPKEGPSILRIQQVVRGDSAAYFCASSSLQGGEQFFGPGTRLTVL.